This TCR beta chain came from a study of T cell responses to AZD1222 COVID-19 vaccine. Findings and limits, study-wide: Clonal diversity was possibly underestimated; the donors were predominantly white British and more often female.

The table came from immunoSEQ multiplex PCR; TCRdb's copy has only in-frame clones and leaves some out. The table has about 130,000 clones, roughly nine tenths seen once. J gave up 0 bases and V 6 bases, and 6 bases lay outside the gene matches. This CDR3 spans 14 amino acids. CDR1 is SQVTM and CDR2 is ANQGSEA in the germline V gene. The table lists this clone with a count of one. Its antigen is as yet unknown. This clonotype was obtained from an adult in good health. The sequenced sample was peripheral blood, obtained on day 0 of AZD1222 vaccination. This sequence joins TRBV29-1 and TRBJ1-1; 8 nucleotides line up with TRBD1. The CDR3 reads CSVETGVMNTEAFF. DNA of the CDR3: TGCAGCGTCGAGACAGGGGTAATGAACACTGAAGCTTTCTTT.